One sample yielded the 32 T cell receptor beta chains listed below, sequenced in a study of T cells in Graves' hyperthyroidism and ophthalmopathy. The TCR beta CDR3 regions underwent amplification using RNA transcripts as the source. HTBI primers were used for first-round RT-PCR of the TCR CDR3. Using its own MiXCR run on the multiplex PCR reads, TCRdb lists one record per CDR3 protein. Of around 350,000 distinct CDR3 sequences listed, 15% to 20% were seen once; the top ten hold 3% to 4.5%. Sequencing was done on a sample of blood. Source of these receptors: a woman younger than 30 with Graves' hyperthyroidism.

V usage is TRBV7-9 and J usage is TRBJ2-7; D possibly corresponds to TRBD2 (6 bases). Trimming took 5 bases from V and 0 from J, leaving 11 bases between them. The CDR3 totals 14 residues. Germline-derived CDR1 and CDR2 are SEHNR and FQNEAQ (reference sequence). Here the CDR3 DNA reads TGTGCCAGCAGCGATTTGGGGGGCTCCTACGAGCAGTACTTC. Amino acids: CASSDLGGSYEQYF.

This clonotype appeared many times. This chain joins TRBV20-1 and TRBJ2-4; D is possibly TRBD2 (5 bases). CDR3 length: 13 amino acids. Per the germline V gene, CDR1 is DFQATT and CDR2 is SNEGSKA (reference sequence). V lost 6 bases and J 2 bases, leaving 11 bases between the germline ends. The DNA of the CDR3 is TGCAGTGCGTTGGACTTAACCAAAAACATTCAGTACTTC. It is translated as CSALDLTKNIQYF.

The chain employs TRBV5-1 and TRBJ1-6; D may be TRBD1 (5 bases). Trimming stripped 2 bases from V and 6 bases from J, with 12 bases between. The germline V gene encodes CDR1 SGHRS and CDR2 YFSETQ. CDR3 length: 15 amino acids. The CDR3 sequence is CASSFDPGSNSPLHF. CDR3 in DNA: TGCGCCAGCAGCTTCGACCCAGGGTCTAATTCACCCCTCCACTTT.

This clonotype was counted at least ten times. The chain carries TRBV12-3 or TRBV12-4 and TRBJ1-2; no firm D call. The CDR3 covers 13 residues. V was pared by 8 bases and J by 8 bases, with 18 bases between. The CDR3 bases are TGTGCCAGCGGTCCCCGGGGTCCCGGCGGCTACACCTTC. Protein sequence: CASGPRGPGGYTF.

The DNA of the CDR3 is TGTGCCACCAGCAGAGGGGGGGGCGCGGGGTCCTACGAGCAGTACTTC. The encoded protein is CATSRGGGAGSYEQYF. V gene TRBV15 combines with J gene TRBJ2-7; D possibly corresponds to TRBD2 (7 bases). There are 16 residues in the CDR3. The V gene's germline CDR1 is LNHNV and CDR2 YYDKDF (reference sequence). V was pared by 1 base and J by 1 base, with 14 bases between.

This clonotype was observed a few times. The chain links TRBV6-1 to TRBJ2-5; D uncertain. Trimming left V 1 base short and J 5 bases short, with 11 bases between. The CDR3 has 14 residues. Germline V lookup: CDR1 MNHNS, CDR2 SASEGT. CDR3 protein: CASSEGTLDETQYF. CDR3 bases: TGTGCCAGCAGTGAAGGGACCCTAGACGAGACCCAGTACTTC.

This clonotype was observed at least ten times. The chain joins TRBV12-3 or TRBV12-4 to TRBJ1-5; no reliable D call. The length of the CDR3 is 13 residues. V gave up 1 base and J gave up 6 bases, with 7 bases separating them. This CDR3 is CASSLDPGQPQHF. In DNA, the CDR3 is TGTGCCAGCAGTTTAGATCCCGGTCAGCCCCAGCATTTT.

The sample holds many counts of this clonotype. The chain has TRBV4-1 and TRBJ2-5; D perhaps matches TRBD2 (6 bases). The germline CDR1 and CDR2 sequences are MGHRA and YSYEKL. The V and J ends lost 4 bases and 5 bases respectively, with 20 bases between them. The CDR3 sequence is 16 residues long. The CDR3 DNA reads as TGCGCCAGCAGCCGCAGACTAGGACCCTTCGGTGAGACCCAGTACTTC. The encoded protein is CASSRRLGPFGETQYF.

As for this clonotype: At one boundary the junction diverges from the germline segment, which might be a read error. The chain uses TRBV6-5 and TRBJ1-2; the match to TRBD1 covers 9 bases. The CDR3 covers 15 residues. The germline V gene encodes CDR1 MNHEY and CDR2 SVGAGI. The CDR3 loop reads CAGSYSGQGYYGYTF. The CDR3 DNA reads TGTGCCGGCAGTTACTCTGGACAGGGGTACTATGGCTACACCTTC.

This clonotype was recorded many times. The chain is built from TRBV7-3 and TRBJ1-1; 7 bases are a match to TRBD1. Germline values: CDR1 SGHTA, CDR2 FQGTGA. This CDR3 is 13 amino acids long. J lost 4 bases, V lost 9 bases, and 8 bases had no gene match. As DNA, the CDR3 is TGTGCCAGTGGCTATTCAGGGGGCACTGAAGCTTTCTTT. This sequence encodes CASGYSGGTEAFF.

This clonotype was observed at least ten times. V gene TRBV7-8 combines with J gene TRBJ1-5; 9 bases match TRBD1. The junction had 7 bases not matched to a gene; V was cut back by 4 bases and J by 6 bases. The length of the CDR3 is 15 residues. CDR1 is SGHVS, CDR2 FQNEAQ, per germline. The CDR3 loop is CASSSRDRASQPQHF. The CDR3 DNA follows: TGTGCCAGCAGCTCCCGGGACAGGGCAAGTCAGCCCCAGCATTTT.

This clonotype occurred many times. The V and J genes are TRBV29-1 and TRBJ2-5; perhaps TRBD1 as D (6 bases). The length of the CDR3 is 13 residues. V dropped 3 bases and J dropped 2 bases, with 10 bases sitting between them. The germline V gene encodes CDR1 SQVTM and CDR2 ANQGSEA. As DNA, the CDR3 is TGCAGCGTTGAGGGTAGGGGGCAAGAGACCCAGTACTTC. Residues: CSVEGRGQETQYF.

The table lists this clonotype with many counts. V gene TRBV27 combines with J gene TRBJ1-1; perhaps TRBD1 as D (5 bases). The CDR3 loop spans 16 amino acids. The V gene lost 5 bases and the J gene lost 1 base, with 17 bases spanning the gap. CDR1 MNHEY and CDR2 SMNVEV come from the germline V gene (reference sequence). In DNA form, the CDR3 reads TGTGCCAGCAGTCCCTGGTTCAGGGAATCGAACACTGAAGCTTTCTTT. The encoded protein is CASSPWFRESNTEAFF.

This clonotype appeared many times. The rearrangement uses TRBV6-1 and TRBJ2-7; a weak D match, TRBD1 (6 bases). Germline-derived CDR1 and CDR2 are MNHNS and SASEGT. CDR3 length: 14 residues. V lost 5 bases and J 2 bases, leaving 13 bases between the germline ends. CDR3 in amino acids: CASSPTGSPYEQYF. The CDR3 region has the DNA TGTGCCAGCAGTCCGACAGGATCCCCCTACGAGCAGTACTTC.

This clonotype was counted ten times or more. The chain carries TRBV28 and TRBJ1-5; D is perhaps TRBD1 (6 bases). V was clipped by 11 bases and J by 3 bases, with 11 bases between them. Germline CDR1 reads MDHEN; CDR2 reads SYDVKM. This CDR3 region has 12 residues. In DNA form, the CDR3 reads TGTGCCGTGCAGGGGAACAATCAGCCCCAGCATTTT. Translating it yields CAVQGNNQPQHF. Filled out from reference TRBV28 and TRBJ1-5, the complete variable domain reads DVKVTQSSRYLVKRTGEKVFLECVQDMDHENMFWYRQDPGLGLRLIYFSYDVKMKEKGDIPEGYSVSREKKERFSLILESASTNQTSMYLCAVQGNNQPQHFGDGTRLSIL.

This clonotype was seen many times. The CDR3 DNA reads TGTGCCAGCAGTTACCGCACAGGGGGGGTGTCGAGTGGGGCCAACGTCCTGACTTTC. Amino acid sequence: CASSYRTGGVSSGANVLTF. The chain has TRBV6-2 or TRBV6-3 and TRBJ2-6; perhaps TRBD1 as D (8 bases). CDR1 is MNHEY and CDR2 is SVGEGT in the germline V gene. The V end was cut by 2 bases, the J end by 3 bases, with 20 bases between. The CDR3 has 19 residues.

This clonotype has a count of ten or more. The chain is built from TRBV20-1 and TRBJ2-7; D not certain. CDR3 size: 12 residues. Trimming shortened V by 6 bases and J by 6 bases, and 15 bases separated the two germline ends. CDR1 DFQATT and CDR2 SNEGSKA come from the germline V gene (reference sequence). The CDR3 sequence: CSAGPGRLEQYF. CDR3 DNA sequence: TGCAGTGCGGGCCCCGGGCGTCTCGAGCAGTACTTC.

This clonotype showed up many times. V and J are TRBV6-1 and TRBJ2-5; 7 bases align to TRBD2. Per the germline V gene, CDR1 is MNHNS and CDR2 is SASEGT. This CDR3 contains 14 residues. V was clipped by 0 bases and J by 3 bases; unmatched bases: 1. The CDR3 DNA is TGTGCCAGCAGTGAAGCCGCGGGAGAAGAGACCCAGTACTTC. It encodes CASSEAAGEETQYF.

This clonotype was seen repeatedly, ten times or more. The V gene is TRBV27, the J gene TRBJ1-1; D remains ambiguous. Germline loops: CDR1 MNHEY, CDR2 SMNVEV (reference sequence). The length of the CDR3 is 12 residues. Deletions cut 7 bases from V and 3 bases from J, with 9 bases between. CDR3 loop: CASKGIYTEAFF. CDR3 in DNA: TGTGCCAGCAAAGGGATTTACACTGAAGCTTTCTTT.

This clonotype was recorded at least ten times. The CDR3 DNA reads TGCGCCAGCAGCTTGGCAGGGTTGGGCAATCAGCCCCAGCATTTT. Protein sequence: CASSLAGLGNQPQHF. The chain joins TRBV5-1 to TRBJ1-5; maybe TRBD1 (5 bases). The CDR3 has 15 amino acids. The germline V and J ends were trimmed by 0 bases and 2 bases, with 9 bases remaining between them. CDR1 and CDR2 from the germline V gene are SGHRS and YFSETQ.

This clonotype was detected many times. V usage is TRBV12-3 or TRBV12-4 and J usage is TRBJ1-1; D not resolved. CDR3 length equals 13 residues. Trimming took off 7 bases at V and 3 bases at J, with 12 bases between the two ends. The CDR3 sequence: CASIGRPDTEAFF. The CDR3 DNA follows: TGTGCCAGCATAGGCAGACCCGACACTGAAGCTTTCTTT.

This clonotype was picked up many times. This sequence joins TRBV6-2 or TRBV6-3 and TRBJ1-5, with D uncertain. V was pared by 8 bases and J by 0 bases, with 14 bases between. From germline, CDR1 is MNHEY and CDR2 SVGEGT. The CDR3 is 15 amino acids. The CDR3 loop reads CASWSRQYSNQPQHF. The CDR3 DNA is TGTGCCAGCTGGTCTCGGCAGTATAGCAATCAGCCCCAGCATTTT.

The chain employs TRBV12-3 or TRBV12-4 and TRBJ2-5, with D maybe TRBD1 (6 bases). The V and J ends lost 8 bases and 2 bases respectively, with 18 bases between them. The CDR3 length is 15 residues. CDR3 sequence reads: CASVVPGDLQETQYF. CDR3 nucleotide sequence: TGTGCCAGCGTTGTTCCAGGGGACCTTCAAGAGACCCAGTACTTC.

At least ten counts were recorded for this clonotype. The V gene is TRBV12-3 or TRBV12-4, the J gene TRBJ1-2; D gene uncertain. The V and J ends lost 6 bases and 8 bases respectively, with 13 bases between them. The CDR3 has 12 residues. CDR3 bases: TGTGCCAGCAGCCCCACAGCGTGGGGCTACACCTTC. This codes for CASSPTAWGYTF.

This clonotype came up many times. V is TRBV20-1 and J is TRBJ1-1; D is perhaps TRBD1 (6 bases). Germline CDR1 DFQATT, CDR2 SNEGSKA (reference sequence). V was shortened by 1 base and J by 10 bases, with 10 bases between the two germline ends. The CDR3 covers 11 residues. The DNA for the CDR3 is TGCAGTGCTAGAGGGGGGGCTGGAGCTTTCTTT. Protein: CSARGGAGAFF.

Ten or more counts support this clonotype. At one end, the junction sequence differs from germline, possibly due to a read error. The V gene is TRBV27, the J gene TRBJ1-2; 8 bases line up with TRBD1. The CDR3 consists of 15 residues. Per germline, CDR1 MNHEY and CDR2 SMNVEV (reference sequence). CDR3 DNA: TGTGCCAGCAGTTTCACGGACAGGGACGGATATGGCCACACCTTC. Protein product: CASSFTDRDGYGHTF.

This clonotype was recorded many times. V is TRBV6-1 and J is TRBJ1-2, with D perhaps matching TRBD1 (6 bases). CDR3 length equals 12 residues. V gave up 10 bases and J gave up 4 bases, with 13 bases separating them. Germline lookup yields CDR1 MNHNS and CDR2 SASEGT. The CDR3 region has the DNA TGTGCCACAGAGGACAGTGGCTATGGCTACACCTTC. Its translation: CATEDSGYGYTF.

This clonotype was detected only a few times. The V gene is TRBV5-1, the J gene TRBJ1-3; 11 nucleotides match TRBD1. Germline CDR1 is SGHRS and CDR2 is YFSETQ. V dropped 4 bases and J dropped 4; count of bases not matched to a gene: 7. CDR3 length equals 16 residues. The CDR3 DNA reads as TGCGCCAGCAGCATCGGACAGGGGGCGCCGGGAAACACCATATATTTT. This encodes CASSIGQGAPGNTIYF.

The V gene is TRBV9, the J gene TRBJ1-2, with a possible D match to TRBD1 (5 bases). With 5 bases removed from V and 6 bases from J, the gap between germline ends came to 17 bases. This CDR3 comprises 14 residues. Germline CDR1 SGDLS, CDR2 YYNGEE. CDR3 sequence (DNA): TGTGCCAGCAGAGACCCTAGTCGCAGGGATGGCTACACCTTC. Protein sequence: CASRDPSRRDGYTF.

This clonotype was recorded many times. The DNA of the CDR3 is TGTGCCTGGAGTGTTAGGGACGATCAGCCCCAGCATTTT. It is translated as CAWSVRDDQPQHF. The chain is built from TRBV30 and TRBJ1-5, with D maybe TRBD1 (5 bases). Germline CDR1 is GTSNPN and CDR2 is SVGIG (reference sequence). The CDR3 is made up of 13 amino acids. V lost 0 bases and J lost 5, with 8 bases in between.

This clonotype was picked up many times. At one boundary the junction diverges from the germline segment, which might be a read error. The chain is built from TRBV11-2 and TRBJ1-1; unclear D gene. CDR3 length equals 13 residues. Germline V lookup: CDR1 SGHAT, CDR2 FQNNGV. CDR3 residues: CASSFGDGTGAFF. CDR3 DNA sequence: TGTGCCAGCAGCTTCGGCGATGGCACTGGAGCTTTCTTT. Full variable domain (outside the CDR3, taken from reference TRBV11-2 and TRBJ1-1): EAGVAQSPRYKIIEKRQSVAFWCNPISGHATLYWYQQILGQGPKLLIQFQNNGVVDDSQLPKDRFSAERLKGVDSTLKIQPAKLEDSAVYLCASSFGDGTGAFFGQGTRLTVV.

The sample holds many counts of this clonotype. V and J are TRBV18 and TRBJ2-7; 9 bases are a match to TRBD2. The CDR3 covers 15 residues. V dropped 2 bases and J dropped 2; count of bases not matched to a gene: 4. Germline CDR1 and CDR2: KGHSH and LQKENI. The CDR3 region is CASSPSSGDTYEQYF. In DNA form, the CDR3 reads TGTGCCAGCTCACCATCTAGCGGGGATACCTACGAGCAGTACTTC.